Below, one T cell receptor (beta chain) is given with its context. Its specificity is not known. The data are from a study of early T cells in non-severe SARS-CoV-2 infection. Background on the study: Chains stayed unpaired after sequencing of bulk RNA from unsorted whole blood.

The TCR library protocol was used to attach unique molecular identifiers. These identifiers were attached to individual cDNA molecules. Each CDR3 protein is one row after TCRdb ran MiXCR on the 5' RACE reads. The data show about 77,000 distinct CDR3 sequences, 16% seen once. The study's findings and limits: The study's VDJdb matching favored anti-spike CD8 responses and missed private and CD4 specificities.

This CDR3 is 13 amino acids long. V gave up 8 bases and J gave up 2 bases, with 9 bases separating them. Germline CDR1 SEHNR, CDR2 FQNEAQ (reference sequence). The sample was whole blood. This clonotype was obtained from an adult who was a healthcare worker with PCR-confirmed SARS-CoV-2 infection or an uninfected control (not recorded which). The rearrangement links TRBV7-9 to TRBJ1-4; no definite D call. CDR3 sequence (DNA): TGTGCCAGCTCGGGGAAGACTAATGAAAAACTGTTTTTT. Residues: CASSGKTNEKLFF. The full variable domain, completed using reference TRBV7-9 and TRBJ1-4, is DTGVSQNPRHKITKRGQNVTFRCDPISEHNRLYWYRQTLGQGPEFLTYFQNEAQLEKSRLLSDRFSAERPKGSFSTLEIQRTEQGDSAMYLCASSGKTNEKLFFGSGTQLSVL.